This TCR beta chain was profiled in a study of cytotoxic CD8 clonotypes in ibrutinib-treated CLL. The assay was immunoSEQ multiplex PCR, and TCRdb's table has in-frame clones only and misses some. The sample contains about 7,600 clones, 79% of which appear only once. Germline V gene data show CDR1 as SGHRS and CDR2 as YFSETQ. The V and J ends lost 4 bases and 1 base, in that order; junction bases with no gene match: 3. The CDR3 length is 14 residues. The source is a human donor with chronic lymphocytic leukemia. This chain connects TRBV5-1 to TRBJ2-5; 8 bases fit TRBD1. Sequenced material: PBMCs, taken before ibrutinib treatment. CDR3 in amino acids: CASSGGQVQETQYF. CDR3 sequence (DNA): TGCGCCAGCAGCGGGGGACAGGTCCAAGAGACCCAGTACTTC.